These 12 T cell receptor beta chains originate from one sample sequenced in a study of beta chain features in type 1 diabetes. Since all of the isolated RNA was reverse transcribed, expressed TCRB transcripts were what got sequenced. TCRdb keeps only in-frame clones here, not all; method: immunoSEQ multiplex PCR. The sample consists of over 700,000 clones, under 20% of them appearing once. Sequenced sample: naive CD4+ T cells from blood. Source of these receptors: a woman younger than 35 in good health.

In this sample, this clone turned up a few times. The rearrangement joins TRBV7-2 to TRBJ2-7, with 16 bases matching TRBD2. The CDR3 has 16 residues. Germline V gene data show CDR1 as SGHTA and CDR2 as FQGNSA. J was trimmed by 5 bases and V by 5 bases; bases with no gene match: 6. The DNA for the CDR3 is TGTGCCAGCAGCCCGGGACTAGCGGGAGGGAGCGACGAGCAGTACTTC. The encoded protein is CASSPGLAGGSDEQYF.

This clone was detected a few times. The identical CDR3 is also encoded by other nucleotide sequences in the sample. The rearrangement joins TRBV18 to TRBJ2-7, with a possible D match to TRBD1 (5 bases). CDR3 size: 14 residues. V was clipped by 3 bases and J by 1 base, with 10 bases between them. Looked up from germline, CDR1 is KGHSH and CDR2 is LQKENI. DNA for the CDR3: TGTGCCAGCTCACCTGGGGCTGGATCCTACGAGCAGTACTTC. Its protein product is CASSPGAGSYEQYF.

The chain is built from TRBV6-4 and TRBJ2-7; D remains ambiguous. V dropped 2 bases and J dropped 5 bases, with 4 bases sitting between them. The CDR3 has 11 amino acids. Germline V gives CDR1 MRHNA, CDR2 SNTAGT. This chain's CDR3 is CASSDLDEQYF. CDR3 sequence (DNA): TGTGCCAGCAGTGACCTGGACGAGCAGTACTTC.

The V gene is TRBV4-1, the J gene TRBJ2-1, with D hard to call. With 3 bases removed from V and 2 bases from J, the gap between germline ends came to 8 bases. This CDR3 has 14 amino acids. Germline CDR1 MGHRA, CDR2 YSYEKL. CDR3: CASSQLGTYNEQFF. In DNA, the CDR3 is TGCGCCAGCAGCCAGTTAGGGACCTACAATGAGCAGTTCTTC.

This clone was recorded a few times. The chain employs TRBV28 and TRBJ2-1, with D maybe TRBD2 (7 bases). The CDR3 runs 18 residues. V was clipped by 5 bases and J by 4 bases, with 24 bases between them. The germline CDR1 and CDR2 sequences are MDHEN and SYDVKM. The CDR3 DNA follows: TGTGCCAGCAGTACCCCTTTATTTGGAGGGGGGGTGTACAATGAGCAGTTCTTC. Residues: CASSTPLFGGGVYNEQFF.

This clone has only a few counts. The chain carries TRBV6-6 and TRBJ2-1; 7 nucleotides match TRBD2. CDR3 length equals 15 residues. Trimming at V came to 6 bases and at J to 8 bases, leaving 13 bases not matched to a gene. Germline values: CDR1 MNHNY, CDR2 SVGAGI (reference sequence). Here the CDR3 reads CASRRGSAPGDEQFF. In DNA, the CDR3 is TGTGCCAGCAGGCGCGGGAGCGCGCCGGGGGATGAGCAGTTCTTC.

This clone was seen a few times. In the same sample, other DNA sequences code for this CDR3. The chain couples TRBV18 to TRBJ1-5; D ambiguous. Per germline, CDR1 KGHSH and CDR2 LQKENI. V lost 2 bases to trimming and J lost 5 bases, with 7 bases between them. The CDR3 runs to 13 residues. The CDR3 sequence: CASSPGVDQPQHF. CDR3 coding DNA: TGTGCCAGCTCACCAGGGGTGGATCAGCCCCAGCATTTT.

This clone appeared a few times. This rearrangement joins TRBV6-5 to TRBJ1-4; D remains unclear. Germline CDR1 MNHEY, CDR2 SVGAGI. Deletions cut 6 bases from V and 3 bases from J, with 5 bases between. The CDR3 sequence is 12 residues long. CDR3 protein: CASSHSNEKLFF. In DNA, the CDR3 is TGTGCCAGCAGCCATTCTAATGAAAAACTGTTTTTT.

The chain recombines TRBV7-9 with TRBJ2-7, with no clear D. CDR1 and CDR2 from the germline V gene are SEHNR and FQNEAQ (reference sequence). Trimming left V 0 bases short and J 7 bases short, with 10 bases between. The CDR3 has 13 residues. CDR3: CASSLAQLREQYF. The DNA of the CDR3 is TGTGCCAGCAGCTTAGCGCAGCTTAGGGAGCAGTACTTC.

The J gene is TRBJ1-4, the V gene TRBV7-9; D unclear. The germline gives CDR1 SEHNR, CDR2 FQNEAQ (reference sequence). Trimming left V 1 base short and J 7 bases short, with 22 bases between. The CDR3 has 18 residues. DNA for the CDR3: TGTGCCAGCAGCTTAGGCGATTGGAGGGCTGGAGAGGCTGAAAAACTGTTTTTT. Its protein product is CASSLGDWRAGEAEKLFF.

This rearrangement joins TRBV19 to TRBJ2-4, with D maybe TRBD1 (6 bases). The CDR3 sequence is 17 residues long. Germline CDR1 LNHDA, CDR2 SQIVND (reference sequence). The V gene lost 5 bases and the J gene lost 0 bases, with 17 bases spanning the gap. The CDR3 DNA sequence: TGTGCCAGTAGTTGGTCAGGGGCAACCCTAGCCAAAAACATTCAGTACTTC. Residues: CASSWSGATLAKNIQYF.

Only a few counts were recorded for this clone. The chain is built from TRBV5-1 and TRBJ2-5; the match to TRBD1 covers 7 bases. CDR1 is SGHRS and CDR2 is YFSETQ in the germline V gene. J gave up 3 bases and V 4 bases, and 6 bases lay outside the gene matches. The CDR3 consists of 14 residues. The DNA for the CDR3 is TGCGCCAGCAGCGAGTTGGGGACAGAAGAGACCCAGTACTTC. Translation: CASSELGTEETQYF.